This T cell receptor beta chain is from a study of cytomegalovirus exposure and HLA in healthy donors. Findings and limits, study-wide: Across donors, most TCRs were seen rarely, yet some public ones were widespread. With later analysis, a missense DCLRE1C variant became linked to TCR beta V- and J-gene trimming.

Both 60 Vbeta primers and 13 Jbeta primers went into the PCR. TCRdb keeps only in-frame clones here, not all; method: immunoSEQ multiplex PCR. Its table records around 75,000 clones. A remark on this clone: Its antigen is not identified.

CDR1 SQVTM and CDR2 ANQGSEA come from the germline V gene. This CDR3 has 12 amino acids. V shed 5 bases and J shed 3 bases, with 7 bases lying between them. Material: PBMCs. This receptor was obtained from a woman aged 60-75 years in good health and CMV-seronegative. The chain uses TRBV29-1 and TRBJ2-2; D is ambiguous. CDR3: CSVFGDTGELFF. The CDR3 DNA sequence: TGCAGCGTTTTTGGAGACACCGGGGAGCTGTTTTTT.